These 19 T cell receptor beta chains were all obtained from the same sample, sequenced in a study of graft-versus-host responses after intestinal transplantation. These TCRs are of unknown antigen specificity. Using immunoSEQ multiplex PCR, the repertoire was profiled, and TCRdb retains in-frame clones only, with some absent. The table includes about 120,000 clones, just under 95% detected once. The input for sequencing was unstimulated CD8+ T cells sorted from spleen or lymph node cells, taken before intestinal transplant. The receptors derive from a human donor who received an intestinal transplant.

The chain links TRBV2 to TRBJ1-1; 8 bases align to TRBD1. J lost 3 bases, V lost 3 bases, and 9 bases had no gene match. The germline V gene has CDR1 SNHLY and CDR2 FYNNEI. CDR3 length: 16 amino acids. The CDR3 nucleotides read TGTGCCAGCAGTGATGACAGGACAGGGCGTTACACTGAAGCTTTCTTT. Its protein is CASSDDRTGRYTEAFF.

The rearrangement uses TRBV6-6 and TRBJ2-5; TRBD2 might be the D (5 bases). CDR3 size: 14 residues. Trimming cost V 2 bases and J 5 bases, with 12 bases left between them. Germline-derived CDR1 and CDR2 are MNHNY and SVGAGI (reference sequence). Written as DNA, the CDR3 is TGTGCCAGCAGTTACCCTAGCCCCCAGGAGACCCAGTACTTC. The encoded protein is CASSYPSPQETQYF.

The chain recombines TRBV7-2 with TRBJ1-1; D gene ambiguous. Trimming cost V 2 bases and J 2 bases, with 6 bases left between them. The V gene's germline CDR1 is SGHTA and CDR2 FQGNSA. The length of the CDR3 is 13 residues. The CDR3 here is CASSLSLNTEAFF. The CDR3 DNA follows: TGTGCCAGCAGCTTATCCTTAAACACTGAAGCTTTCTTT.

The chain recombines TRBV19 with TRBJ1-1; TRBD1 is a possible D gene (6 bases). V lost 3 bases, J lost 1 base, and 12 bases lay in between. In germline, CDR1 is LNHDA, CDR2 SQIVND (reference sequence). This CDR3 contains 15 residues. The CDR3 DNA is TGTGCCAGTAGTATTTCACAGGGAAAGAACACTGAAGCTTTCTTT. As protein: CASSISQGKNTEAFF.

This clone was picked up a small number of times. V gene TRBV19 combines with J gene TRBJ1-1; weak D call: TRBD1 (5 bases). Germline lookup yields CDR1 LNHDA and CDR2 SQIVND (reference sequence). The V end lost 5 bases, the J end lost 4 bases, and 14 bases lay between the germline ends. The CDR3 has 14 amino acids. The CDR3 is CASSASTGFTEAFF. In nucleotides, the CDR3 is TGTGCCAGTAGTGCCTCCACAGGTTTCACTGAAGCTTTCTTT.

In nucleotides, the CDR3 is TGTGCCAGCAGAGGGACAGGGGACAATGAGCAGTTCTTC. Its protein is CASRGTGDNEQFF. This chain joins TRBV7-9 and TRBJ2-1, with 10 bases aligning to TRBD1. Germline trimming cut 6 bases from V and 5 bases from J; bases unmatched to any gene: 1. CDR3 size: 13 residues. Per the germline V gene, CDR1 is SEHNR and CDR2 is FQNEAQ (reference sequence).

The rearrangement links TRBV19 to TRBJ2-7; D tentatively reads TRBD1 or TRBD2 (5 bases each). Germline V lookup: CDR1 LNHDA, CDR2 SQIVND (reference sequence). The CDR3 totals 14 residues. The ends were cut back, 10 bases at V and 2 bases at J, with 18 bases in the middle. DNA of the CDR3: TGTGCCACCAACCCCGGGACGGAAGCCTACGAGCAGTACTTC. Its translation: CATNPGTEAYEQYF.

DNA of the CDR3: TGTGCCAGCAGTTACTCCCTTTACAGCAATCAGCCCCAGCATTTT. It translates to CASSYSLYSNQPQHF. This chain links TRBV6-6 with TRBJ1-5; D unresolved. This CDR3 region has 15 residues. Germline CDR1 reads MNHNY; CDR2 reads SVGAGI (reference sequence). V was cut by 0 bases and J by 1 base, with 7 bases left in between.

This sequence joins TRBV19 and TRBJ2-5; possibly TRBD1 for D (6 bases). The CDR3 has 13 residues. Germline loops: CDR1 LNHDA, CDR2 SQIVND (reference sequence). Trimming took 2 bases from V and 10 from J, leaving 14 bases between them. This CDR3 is CASSITEGGSQYF. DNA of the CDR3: TGTGCCAGTAGTATAACAGAAGGGGGAAGCCAGTACTTC.

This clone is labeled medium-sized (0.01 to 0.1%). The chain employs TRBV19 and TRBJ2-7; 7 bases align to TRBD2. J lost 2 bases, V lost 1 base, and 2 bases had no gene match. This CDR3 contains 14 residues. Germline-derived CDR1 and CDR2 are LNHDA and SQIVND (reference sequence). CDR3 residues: CASSIAGGTYEQYF. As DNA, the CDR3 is TGTGCCAGTAGTATAGCCGGGGGGACCTACGAGCAGTACTTC.

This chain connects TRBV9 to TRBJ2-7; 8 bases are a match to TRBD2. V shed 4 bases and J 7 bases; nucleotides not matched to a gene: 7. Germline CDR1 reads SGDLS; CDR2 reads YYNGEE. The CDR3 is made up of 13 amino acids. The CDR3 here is CASSQGLGGEQYF. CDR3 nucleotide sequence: TGTGCCAGCAGCCAGGGACTAGGGGGAGAGCAGTACTTC.

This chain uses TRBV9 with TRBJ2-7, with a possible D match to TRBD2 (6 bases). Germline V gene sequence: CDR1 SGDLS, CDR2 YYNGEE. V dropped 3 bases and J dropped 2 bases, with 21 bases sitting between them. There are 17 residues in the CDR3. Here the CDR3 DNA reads TGTGCCAGCAGCGCGGGTACTAGCTTCGAGGGGACCTACGAGCAGTACTTC. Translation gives CASSAGTSFEGTYEQYF.

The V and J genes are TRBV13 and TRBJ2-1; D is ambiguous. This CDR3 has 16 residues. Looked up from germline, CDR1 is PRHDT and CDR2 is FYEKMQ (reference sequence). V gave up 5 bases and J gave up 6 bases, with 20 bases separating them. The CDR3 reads CASSQRSARDVNEQFF. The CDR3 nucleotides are TGTGCCAGCAGCCAACGGTCAGCAAGGGATGTCAATGAGCAGTTCTTC.

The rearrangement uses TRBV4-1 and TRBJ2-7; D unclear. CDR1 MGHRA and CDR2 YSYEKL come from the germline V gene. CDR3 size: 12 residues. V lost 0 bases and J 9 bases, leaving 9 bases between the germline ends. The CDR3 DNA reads TGCGCCAGCAGCCAAGACATGGGCCCGCAGTACTTC. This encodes CASSQDMGPQYF.

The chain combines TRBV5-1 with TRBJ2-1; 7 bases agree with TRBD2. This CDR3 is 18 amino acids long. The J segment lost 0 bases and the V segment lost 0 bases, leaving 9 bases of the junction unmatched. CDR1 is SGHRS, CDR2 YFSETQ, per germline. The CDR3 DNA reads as TGCGCCAGCAGCTTGGTGTCTAGCGGAACGGACTCCTACAATGAGCAGTTCTTC. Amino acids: CASSLVSSGTDSYNEQFF.

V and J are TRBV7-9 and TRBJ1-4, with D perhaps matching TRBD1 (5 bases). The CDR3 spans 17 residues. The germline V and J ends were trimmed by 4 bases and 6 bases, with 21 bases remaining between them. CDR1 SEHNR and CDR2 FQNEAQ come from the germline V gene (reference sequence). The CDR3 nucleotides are TGTGCCAGCAGCTCCAAACCCAGGACATTTGAGGATGAAAAACTGTTTTTT. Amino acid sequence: CASSSKPRTFEDEKLFF.

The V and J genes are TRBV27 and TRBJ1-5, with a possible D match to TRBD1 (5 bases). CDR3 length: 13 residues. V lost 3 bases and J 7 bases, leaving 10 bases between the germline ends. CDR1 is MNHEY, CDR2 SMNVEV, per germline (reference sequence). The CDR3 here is CASSLGTRQPQHF. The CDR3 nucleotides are TGTGCCAGCAGTTTGGGGACTAGGCAGCCCCAGCATTTT.

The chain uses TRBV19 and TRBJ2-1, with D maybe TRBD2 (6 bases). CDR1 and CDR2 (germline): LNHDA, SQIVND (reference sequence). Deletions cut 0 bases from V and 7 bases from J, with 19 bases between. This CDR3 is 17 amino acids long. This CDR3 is CASSIDLRGVTRNEQFF. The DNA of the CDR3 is TGTGCCAGTAGTATAGATCTCCGGGGAGTGACTAGGAATGAGCAGTTCTTC. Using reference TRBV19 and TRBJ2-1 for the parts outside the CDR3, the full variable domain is DGGITQSPKYLFRKEGQNVTLSCEQNLNHDAMYWYRQDPGQGLRLIYYSQIVNDFQKGDIAEGYSVSREKKESFPLTVTSAQKNPTAFYLCASSIDLRGVTRNEQFFGPGTRLTVL.

The CDR3 region is CASSLDRGGQPQHF. The CDR3 nucleotides are TGTGCCAGCAGCTTAGACCGCGGAGGACAGCCCCAGCATTTT. The genes are TRBV7-2 and TRBJ1-5; no reliable D call. The CDR3 is 14 amino acids. Germline CDR1 SGHTA, CDR2 FQGNSA. Trimming cost V 1 base and J 7 bases, with 11 bases left between them.